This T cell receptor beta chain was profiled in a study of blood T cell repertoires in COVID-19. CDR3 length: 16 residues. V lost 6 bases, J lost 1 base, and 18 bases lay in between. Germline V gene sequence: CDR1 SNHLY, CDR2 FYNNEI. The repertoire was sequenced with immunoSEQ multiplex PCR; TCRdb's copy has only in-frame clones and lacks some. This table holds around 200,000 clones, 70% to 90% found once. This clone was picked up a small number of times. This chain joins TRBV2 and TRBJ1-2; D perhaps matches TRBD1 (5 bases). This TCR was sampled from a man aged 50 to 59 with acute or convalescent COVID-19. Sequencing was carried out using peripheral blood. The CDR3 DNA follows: TGTGCCAGCAGCAAAAGGGGAGGCGACAGTAACTATGGCTACACCTTC. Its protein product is CASSKRGGDSNYGYTF.